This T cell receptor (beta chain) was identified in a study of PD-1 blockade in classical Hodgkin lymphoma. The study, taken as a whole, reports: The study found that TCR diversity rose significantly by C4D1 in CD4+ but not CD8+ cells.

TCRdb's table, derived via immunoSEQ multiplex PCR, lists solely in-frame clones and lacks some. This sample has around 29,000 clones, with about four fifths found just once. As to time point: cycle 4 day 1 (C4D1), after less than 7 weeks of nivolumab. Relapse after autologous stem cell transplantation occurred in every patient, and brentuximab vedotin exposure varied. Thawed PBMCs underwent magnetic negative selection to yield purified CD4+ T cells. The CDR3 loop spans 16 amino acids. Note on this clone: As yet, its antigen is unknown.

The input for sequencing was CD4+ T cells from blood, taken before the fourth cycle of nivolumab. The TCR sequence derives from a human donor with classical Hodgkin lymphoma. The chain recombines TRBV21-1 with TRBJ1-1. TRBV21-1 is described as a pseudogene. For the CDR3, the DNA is TGTGCCAGCAGCAAAGATACGGGGACCGAGAACACTGAAGCTTTCTTT. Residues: CASSKDTGTENTEAFF.